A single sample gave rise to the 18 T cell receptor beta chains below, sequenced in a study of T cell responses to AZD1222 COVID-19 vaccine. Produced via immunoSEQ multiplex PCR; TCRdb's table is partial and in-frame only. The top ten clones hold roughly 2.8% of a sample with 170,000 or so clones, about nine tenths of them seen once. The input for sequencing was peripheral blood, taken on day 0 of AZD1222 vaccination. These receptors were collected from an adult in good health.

Here the CDR3 reads CASSYSLAGGRSTDTQYF. The CDR3 DNA follows: TGTGCCAGCAGTTACTCGCTAGCGGGGGGTAGAAGCACAGATACGCAGTATTTT. J is TRBJ2-3 and V is TRBV6-2 or TRBV6-3, with TRBD2 matching 11 bases. Unmatched junction bases numbered 5, after V lost 0 bases and J lost 0 bases. CDR1 and CDR2 (germline): MNHEY, SVGEGT. The CDR3 is 18 residues long.

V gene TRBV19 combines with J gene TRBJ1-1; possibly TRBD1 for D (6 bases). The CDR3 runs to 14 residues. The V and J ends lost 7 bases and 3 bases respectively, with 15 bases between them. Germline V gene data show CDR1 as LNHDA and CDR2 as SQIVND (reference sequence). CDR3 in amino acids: CASTAQGGYTEAFF. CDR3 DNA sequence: TGTGCCAGTACCGCACAGGGTGGGTACACTGAAGCTTTCTTT. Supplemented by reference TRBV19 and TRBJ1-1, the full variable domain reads DGGITQSPKYLFRKEGQNVTLSCEQNLNHDAMYWYRQDPGQGLRLIYYSQIVNDFQKGDIAEGYSVSREKKESFPLTVTSAQKNPTAFYLCASTAQGGYTEAFFGQGTRLTVV.

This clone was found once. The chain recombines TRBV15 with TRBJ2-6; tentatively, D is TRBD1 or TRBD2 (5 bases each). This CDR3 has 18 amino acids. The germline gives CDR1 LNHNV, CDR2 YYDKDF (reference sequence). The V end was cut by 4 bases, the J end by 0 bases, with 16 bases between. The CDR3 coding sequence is TGTGCCACCAGCACGGGGACGGAGAGTGACTCTGGGGCCAACGTCCTGACTTTC. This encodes CATSTGTESDSGANVLTF. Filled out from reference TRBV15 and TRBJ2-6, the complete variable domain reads DAMVIQNPRYQVTQFGKPVTLSCSQTLNHNVMYWYQQKSSQAPKLLFHYYDKDFNNEADTPDNFQSRRPNTSFCFLDIRSPGLGDTAMYLCATSTGTESDSGANVLTFGAGSRLTVL.

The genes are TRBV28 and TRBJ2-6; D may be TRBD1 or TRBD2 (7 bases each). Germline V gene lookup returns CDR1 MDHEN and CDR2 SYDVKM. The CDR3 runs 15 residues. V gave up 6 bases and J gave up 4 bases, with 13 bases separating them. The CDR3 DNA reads TGTGCCAGCAGGGGGAGGGGGCTCGGGGCCAACGTCCTGACTTTC. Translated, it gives CASRGRGLGANVLTF. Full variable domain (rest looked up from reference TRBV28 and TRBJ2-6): DVKVTQSSRYLVKRTGEKVFLECVQDMDHENMFWYRQDPGLGLRLIYFSYDVKMKEKGDIPEGYSVSREKKERFSLILESASTNQTSMYLCASRGRGLGANVLTFGAGSRLTVL.

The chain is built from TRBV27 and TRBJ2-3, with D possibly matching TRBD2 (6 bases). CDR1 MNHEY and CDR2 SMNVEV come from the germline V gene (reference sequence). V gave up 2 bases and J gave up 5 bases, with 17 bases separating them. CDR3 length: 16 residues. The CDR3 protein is CASSLGQGWGEDTQYF. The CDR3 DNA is TGTGCCAGCAGTTTAGGTCAGGGTTGGGGGGAAGATACGCAGTATTTT.

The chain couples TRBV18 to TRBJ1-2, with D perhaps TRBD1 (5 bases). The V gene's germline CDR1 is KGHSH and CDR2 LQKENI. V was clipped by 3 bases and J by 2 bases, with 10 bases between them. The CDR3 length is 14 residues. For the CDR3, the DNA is TGTGCCAGCTCACCGGGCAGGACAAACTATGGCTACACCTTC. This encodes CASSPGRTNYGYTF.

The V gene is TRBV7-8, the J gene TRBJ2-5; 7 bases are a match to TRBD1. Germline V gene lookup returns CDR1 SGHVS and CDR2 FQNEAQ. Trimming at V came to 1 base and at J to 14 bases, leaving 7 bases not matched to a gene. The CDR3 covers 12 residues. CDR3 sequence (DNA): TGTGCCAGCAGCTTAGTCACAGGGGCCAGCTACTTC. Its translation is CASSLVTGASYF.

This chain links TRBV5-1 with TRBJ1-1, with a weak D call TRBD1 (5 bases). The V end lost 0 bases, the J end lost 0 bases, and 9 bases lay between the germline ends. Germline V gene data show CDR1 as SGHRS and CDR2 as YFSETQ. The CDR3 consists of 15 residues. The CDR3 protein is CASSLARGMNTEAFF. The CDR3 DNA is TGCGCCAGCAGCTTGGCTCGGGGGATGAACACTGAAGCTTTCTTT.

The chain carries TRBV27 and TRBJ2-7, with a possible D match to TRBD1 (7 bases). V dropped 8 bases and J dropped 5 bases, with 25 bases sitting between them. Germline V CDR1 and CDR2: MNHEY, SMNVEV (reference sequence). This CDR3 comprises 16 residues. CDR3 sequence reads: CASPSEGTVFGHEQYF. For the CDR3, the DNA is TGTGCCAGCCCTTCGGAGGGGACAGTCTTCGGCCACGAGCAGTACTTC.

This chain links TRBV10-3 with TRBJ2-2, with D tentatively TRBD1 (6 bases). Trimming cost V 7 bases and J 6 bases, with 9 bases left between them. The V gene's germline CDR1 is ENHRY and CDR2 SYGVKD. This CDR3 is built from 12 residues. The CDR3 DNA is TGTGCCATCAACAGGGACGCCGGGGAGCTGTTTTTT. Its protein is CAINRDAGELFF.

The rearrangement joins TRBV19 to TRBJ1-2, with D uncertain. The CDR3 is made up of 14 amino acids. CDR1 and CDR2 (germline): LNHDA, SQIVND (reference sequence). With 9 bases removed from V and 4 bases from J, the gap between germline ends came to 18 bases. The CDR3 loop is CARRAVDGVYGYTF. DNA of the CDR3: TGTGCCAGACGCGCCGTGGACGGCGTCTATGGCTACACCTTC.

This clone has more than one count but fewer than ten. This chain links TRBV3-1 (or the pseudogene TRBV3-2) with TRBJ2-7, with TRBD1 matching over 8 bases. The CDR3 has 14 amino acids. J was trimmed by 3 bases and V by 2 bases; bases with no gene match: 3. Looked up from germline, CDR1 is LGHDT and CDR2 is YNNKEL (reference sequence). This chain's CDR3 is CASSQWDRIYEQYF. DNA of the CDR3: TGTGCCAGCAGCCAATGGGACAGGATCTACGAGCAGTACTTC.

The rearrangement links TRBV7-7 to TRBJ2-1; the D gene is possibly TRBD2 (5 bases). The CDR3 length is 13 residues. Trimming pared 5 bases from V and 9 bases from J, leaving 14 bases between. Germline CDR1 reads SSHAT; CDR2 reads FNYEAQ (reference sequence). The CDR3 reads CASSESGNREQFF. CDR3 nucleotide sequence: TGTGCCAGCAGCGAAAGCGGCAACCGTGAGCAGTTCTTC.

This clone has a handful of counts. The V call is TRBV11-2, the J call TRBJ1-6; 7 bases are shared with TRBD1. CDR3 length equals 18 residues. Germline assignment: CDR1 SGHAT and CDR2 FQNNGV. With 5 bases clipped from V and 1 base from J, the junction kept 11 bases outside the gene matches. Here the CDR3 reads CASSPDRDPLSYNSPLHF. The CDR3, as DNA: TGTGCCAGCAGCCCCGACAGGGATCCTCTTTCCTATAATTCACCCCTCCACTTT.

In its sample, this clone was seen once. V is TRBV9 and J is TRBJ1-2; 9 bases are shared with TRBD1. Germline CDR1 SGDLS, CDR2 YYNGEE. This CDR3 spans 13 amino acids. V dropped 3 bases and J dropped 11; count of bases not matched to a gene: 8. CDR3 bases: TGTGCCAGCAGCGCACCCGGGACAGGGAGGTACACCTTC. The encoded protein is CASSAPGTGRYTF.

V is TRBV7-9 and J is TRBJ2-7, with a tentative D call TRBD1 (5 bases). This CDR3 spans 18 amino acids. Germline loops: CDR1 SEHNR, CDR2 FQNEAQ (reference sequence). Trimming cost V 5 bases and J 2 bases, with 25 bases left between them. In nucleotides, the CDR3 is TGTGCCAGCAGCCCGAGAGCTTTTGCAGGCAGGGCAACCTACGAGCAGTACTTC. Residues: CASSPRAFAGRATYEQYF.

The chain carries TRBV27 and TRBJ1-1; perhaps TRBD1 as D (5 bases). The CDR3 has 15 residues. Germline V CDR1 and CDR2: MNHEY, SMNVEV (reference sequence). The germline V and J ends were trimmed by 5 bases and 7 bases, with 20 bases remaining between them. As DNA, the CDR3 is TGTGCCAGCAGTGTCTGGGGCAGTCAGTCAGATGAAGCTTTCTTT. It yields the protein CASSVWGSQSDEAFF.

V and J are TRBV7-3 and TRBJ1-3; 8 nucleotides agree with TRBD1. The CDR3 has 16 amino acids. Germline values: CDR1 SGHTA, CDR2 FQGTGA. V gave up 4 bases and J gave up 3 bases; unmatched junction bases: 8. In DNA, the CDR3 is TGTGCCAGCAGCTCCTTGGACAGGGTGAGTGGAAACACCATATATTTT. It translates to CASSSLDRVSGNTIYF. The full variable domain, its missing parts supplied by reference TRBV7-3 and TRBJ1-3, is GAGVSQTPSNKVTEKGKYVELRCDPISGHTALYWYRQSLGQGPEFLIYFQGTGAADDSGLPNDRFFAVRPEGSVSTLKIQRTERGDSAVYLCASSSLDRVSGNTIYFGEGSWLTVV.